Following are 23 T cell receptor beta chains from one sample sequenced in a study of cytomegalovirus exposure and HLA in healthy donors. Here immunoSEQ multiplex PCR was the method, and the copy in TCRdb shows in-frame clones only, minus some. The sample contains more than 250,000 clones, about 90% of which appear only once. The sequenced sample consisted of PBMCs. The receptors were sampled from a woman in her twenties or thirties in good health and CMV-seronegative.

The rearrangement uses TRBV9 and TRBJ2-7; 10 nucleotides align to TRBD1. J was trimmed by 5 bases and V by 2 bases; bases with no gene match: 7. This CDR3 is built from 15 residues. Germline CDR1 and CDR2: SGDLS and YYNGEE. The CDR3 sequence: CASSVRDRGIDEQYF. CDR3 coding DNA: TGTGCCAGCAGCGTTAGGGACAGGGGAATCGACGAGCAGTACTTC.

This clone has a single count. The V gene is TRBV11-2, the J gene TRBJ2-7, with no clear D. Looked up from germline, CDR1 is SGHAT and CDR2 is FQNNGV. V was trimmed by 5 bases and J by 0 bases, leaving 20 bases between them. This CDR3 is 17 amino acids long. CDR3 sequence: CASSLYNLLRPSYEQYF. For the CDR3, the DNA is TGTGCCAGCAGCCTATACAATCTCCTTCGGCCCTCCTACGAGCAGTACTTC.

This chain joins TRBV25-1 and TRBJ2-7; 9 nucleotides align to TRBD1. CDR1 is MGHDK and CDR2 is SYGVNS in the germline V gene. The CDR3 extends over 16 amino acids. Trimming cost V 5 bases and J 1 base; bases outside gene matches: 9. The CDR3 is CASSPHPGTGSYEQYF. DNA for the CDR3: TGTGCCAGCAGTCCCCACCCCGGGACAGGGTCCTACGAGCAGTACTTC.

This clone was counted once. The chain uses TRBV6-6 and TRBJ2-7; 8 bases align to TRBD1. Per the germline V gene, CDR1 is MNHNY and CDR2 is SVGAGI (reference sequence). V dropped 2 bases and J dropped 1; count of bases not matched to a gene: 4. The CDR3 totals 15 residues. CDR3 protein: CASSYQDRVSYEQYF. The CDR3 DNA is TGTGCCAGCAGTTACCAGGACAGGGTATCCTACGAGCAGTACTTC.

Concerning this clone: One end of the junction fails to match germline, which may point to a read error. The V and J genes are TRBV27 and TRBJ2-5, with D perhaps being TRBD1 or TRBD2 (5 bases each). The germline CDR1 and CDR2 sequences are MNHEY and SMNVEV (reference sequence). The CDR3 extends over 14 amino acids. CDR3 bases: TGTGCCAGCAATTTAGTTTTAGGGGACGAGACCCAGTACTTC. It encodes CASNLVLGDETQYF.

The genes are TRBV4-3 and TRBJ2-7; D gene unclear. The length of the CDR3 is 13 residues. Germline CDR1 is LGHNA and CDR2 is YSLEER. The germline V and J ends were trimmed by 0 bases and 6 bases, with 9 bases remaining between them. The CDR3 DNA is TGCGCCAGCAGCCAAGATTTGGGGTGCGAGCAGTACTTC. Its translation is CASSQDLGCEQYF.

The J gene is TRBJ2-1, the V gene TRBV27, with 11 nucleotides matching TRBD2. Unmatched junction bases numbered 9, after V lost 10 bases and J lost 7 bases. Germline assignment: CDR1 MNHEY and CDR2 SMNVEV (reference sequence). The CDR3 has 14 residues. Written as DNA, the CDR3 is TGTGCCACCGAAAAGACTAGCGGGATGAATGAGCAGTTCTTC. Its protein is CATEKTSGMNEQFF.

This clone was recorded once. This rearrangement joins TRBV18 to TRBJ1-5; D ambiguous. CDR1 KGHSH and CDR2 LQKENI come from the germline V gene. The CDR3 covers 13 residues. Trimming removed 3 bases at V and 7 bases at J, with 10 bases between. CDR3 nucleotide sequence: TGTGCCAGCTCACCTGCGGCGGGCCAGCCCCAGCATTTT. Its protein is CASSPAAGQPQHF.

The CDR3 DNA sequence: TGTGCCAGCAGCTTAGATCAGGGGGGGCGCGGATTGAACGAGCAGTACTTC. Encoded protein: CASSLDQGGRGLNEQYF. This sequence joins TRBV11-2 and TRBJ2-7, with D tentatively TRBD1 or TRBD2 (7 bases each). This CDR3 is built from 17 residues. Trimming cost V 0 bases and J 5 bases, with 20 bases left between them. Germline lookup yields CDR1 SGHAT and CDR2 FQNNGV.

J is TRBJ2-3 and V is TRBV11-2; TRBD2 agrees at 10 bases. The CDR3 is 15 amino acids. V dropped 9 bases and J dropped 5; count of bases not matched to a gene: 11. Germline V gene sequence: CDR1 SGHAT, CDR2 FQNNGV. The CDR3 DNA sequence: TGTGCCAGTAAATTAGCGGGAGGCTTGCAAGATACGCAGTATTTT. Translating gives CASKLAGGLQDTQYF.

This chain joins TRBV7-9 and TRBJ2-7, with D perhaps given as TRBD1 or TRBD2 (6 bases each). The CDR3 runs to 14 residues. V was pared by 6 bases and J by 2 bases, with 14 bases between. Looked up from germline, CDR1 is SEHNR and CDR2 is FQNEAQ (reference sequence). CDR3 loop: CASRPQGGPYEQYF. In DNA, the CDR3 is TGTGCCAGCAGACCACAGGGAGGACCCTACGAGCAGTACTTC.

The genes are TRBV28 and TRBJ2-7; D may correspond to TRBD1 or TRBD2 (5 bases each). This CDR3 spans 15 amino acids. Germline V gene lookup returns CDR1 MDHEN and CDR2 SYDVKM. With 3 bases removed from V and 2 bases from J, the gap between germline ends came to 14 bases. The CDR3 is CASSFVAGATYEQYF. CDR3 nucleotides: TGTGCCAGCAGTTTCGTGGCCGGGGCTACCTACGAGCAGTACTTC.

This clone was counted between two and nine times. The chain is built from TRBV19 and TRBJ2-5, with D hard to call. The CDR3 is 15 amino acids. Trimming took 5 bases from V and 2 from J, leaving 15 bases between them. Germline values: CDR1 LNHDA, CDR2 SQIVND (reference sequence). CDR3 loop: CASSLHGSLQETQYF. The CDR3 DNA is TGTGCCAGTAGTCTTCACGGAAGCCTTCAAGAGACCCAGTACTTC.

The DNA of the CDR3 is TGTGCCAGCAGTTTCTTTGATTTTGACTACGAGCAGTACTTC. As protein: CASSFFDFDYEQYF. The rearrangement joins TRBV28 to TRBJ2-7; no reliable D call. The length of the CDR3 is 14 residues. The germline V gene encodes CDR1 MDHEN and CDR2 SYDVKM. V lost 3 bases, J lost 3 bases, and 12 bases lay in between.

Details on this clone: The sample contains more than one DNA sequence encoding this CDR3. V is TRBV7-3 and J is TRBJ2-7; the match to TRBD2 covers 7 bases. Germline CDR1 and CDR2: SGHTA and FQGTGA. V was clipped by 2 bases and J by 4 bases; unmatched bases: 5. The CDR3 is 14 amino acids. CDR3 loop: CASSLGGSGYEQYF. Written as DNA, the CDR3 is TGTGCCAGCAGCTTAGGCGGGAGCGGGTACGAGCAGTACTTC. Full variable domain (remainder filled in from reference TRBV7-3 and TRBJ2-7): GAGVSQTPSNKVTEKGKYVELRCDPISGHTALYWYRQSLGQGPEFLIYFQGTGAADDSGLPNDRFFAVRPEGSVSTLKIQRTERGDSAVYLCASSLGGSGYEQYFGPGTRLTVT.

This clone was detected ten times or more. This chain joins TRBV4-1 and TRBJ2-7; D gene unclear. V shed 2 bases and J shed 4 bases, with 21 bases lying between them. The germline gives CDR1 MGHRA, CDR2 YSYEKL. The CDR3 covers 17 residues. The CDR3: CASSQFLGVVSFYEQYF. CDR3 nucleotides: TGCGCCAGCAGCCAATTTCTAGGAGTTGTGAGCTTTTACGAGCAGTACTTC.

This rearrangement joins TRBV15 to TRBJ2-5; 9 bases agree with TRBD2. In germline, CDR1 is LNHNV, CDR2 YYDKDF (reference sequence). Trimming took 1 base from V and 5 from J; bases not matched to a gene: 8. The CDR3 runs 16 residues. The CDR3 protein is CATSRGSGSTGETQYF. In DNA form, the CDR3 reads TGTGCCACCAGCAGAGGTAGCGGGAGTACGGGGGAGACCCAGTACTTC.

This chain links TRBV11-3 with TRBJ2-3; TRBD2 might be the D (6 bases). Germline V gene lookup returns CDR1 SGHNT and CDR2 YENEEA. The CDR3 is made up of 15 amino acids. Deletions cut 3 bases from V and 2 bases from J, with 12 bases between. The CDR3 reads CASSFSGGFTDTQYF. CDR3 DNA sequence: TGTGCCAGCAGCTTTTCCGGGGGTTTCACAGATACGCAGTATTTT. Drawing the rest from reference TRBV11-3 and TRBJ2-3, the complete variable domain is EAGVVQSPRYKIIEKKQPVAFWCNPISGHNTLYWYLQNLGQGPELLIRYENEEAVDDSQLPKDRFSAERLKGVDSTLKIQPAELGDSAVYLCASSFSGGFTDTQYFGPGTRLTVL.

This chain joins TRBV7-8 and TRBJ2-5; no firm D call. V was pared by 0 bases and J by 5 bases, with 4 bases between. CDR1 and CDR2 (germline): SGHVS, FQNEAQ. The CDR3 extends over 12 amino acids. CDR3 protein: CASSLARETQYF. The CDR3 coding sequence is TGTGCCAGCAGCTTAGCGAGGGAGACCCAGTACTTC.

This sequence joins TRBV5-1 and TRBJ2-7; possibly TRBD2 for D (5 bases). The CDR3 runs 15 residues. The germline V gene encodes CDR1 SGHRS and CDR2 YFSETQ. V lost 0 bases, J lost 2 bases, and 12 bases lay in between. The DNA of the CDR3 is TGCGCCAGCAGCTTGGATTTAGGGAGCACCTACGAGCAGTACTTC. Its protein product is CASSLDLGSTYEQYF.

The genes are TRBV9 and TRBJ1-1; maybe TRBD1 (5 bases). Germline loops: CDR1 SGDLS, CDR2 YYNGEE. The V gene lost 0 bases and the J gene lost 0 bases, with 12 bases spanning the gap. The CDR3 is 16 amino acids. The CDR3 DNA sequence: TGTGCCAGCAGCGTAGCTGGGGGACTGTTGAACACTGAAGCTTTCTTT. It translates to CASSVAGGLLNTEAFF.

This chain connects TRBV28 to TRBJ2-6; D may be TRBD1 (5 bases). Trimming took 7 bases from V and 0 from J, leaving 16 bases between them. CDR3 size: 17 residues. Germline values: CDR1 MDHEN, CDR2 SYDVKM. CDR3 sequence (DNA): TGTGCCAGCAACCCCCAGGGCGGTACCTCTGGGGCCAACGTCCTGACTTTC. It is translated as CASNPQGGTSGANVLTF.

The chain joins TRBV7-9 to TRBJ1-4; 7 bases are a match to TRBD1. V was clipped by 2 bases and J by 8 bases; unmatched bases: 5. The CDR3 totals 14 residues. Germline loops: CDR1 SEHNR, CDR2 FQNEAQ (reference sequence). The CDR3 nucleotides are TGTGCCAGCAGCTTATCACAGACAGGGGAAAAACTGTTTTTT. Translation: CASSLSQTGEKLFF.